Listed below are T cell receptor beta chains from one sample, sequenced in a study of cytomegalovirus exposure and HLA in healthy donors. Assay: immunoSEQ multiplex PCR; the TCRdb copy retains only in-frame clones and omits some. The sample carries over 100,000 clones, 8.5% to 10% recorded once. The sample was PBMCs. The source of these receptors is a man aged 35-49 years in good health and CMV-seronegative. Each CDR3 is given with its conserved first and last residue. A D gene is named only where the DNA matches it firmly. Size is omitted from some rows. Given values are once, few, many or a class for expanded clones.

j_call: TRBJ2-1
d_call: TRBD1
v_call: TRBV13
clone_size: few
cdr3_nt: TGTGCCAGCAGCCCCGGAGACAGGGGGTCAAACAATGAGCAGTTCTTC
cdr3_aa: CASSPGDRGSNNEQFF

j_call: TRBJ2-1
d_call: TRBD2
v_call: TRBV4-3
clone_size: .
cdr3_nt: TGCGCCAGCAGCCAAGGAAGGCTAGCGGGGGGGAATGAGCAGTTCTTC
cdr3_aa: CASSQGRLAGGNEQFF

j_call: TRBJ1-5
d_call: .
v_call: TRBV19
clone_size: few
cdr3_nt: TGTGCCACCCGAAACAACAATCAGCCCCAGCATTTT
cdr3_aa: CATRNNNQPQHF

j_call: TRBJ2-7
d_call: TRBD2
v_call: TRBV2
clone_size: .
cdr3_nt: TGTGCCAGCAGTGCCCTAGCGGCGGGGGAGCAGTACTTC
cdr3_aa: CASSALAAGEQYF

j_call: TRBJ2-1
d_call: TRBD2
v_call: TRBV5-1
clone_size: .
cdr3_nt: TGCGCCAGCAGCGGGGACGGGACTAGCGGGACCTCCTACAATGAGCAGTTCTTC
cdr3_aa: CASSGDGTSGTSYNEQFF

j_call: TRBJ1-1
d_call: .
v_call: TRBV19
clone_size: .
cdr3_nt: TGTGCCGCCAGGACGGGGGTGACTGAAGCTTTCTTT
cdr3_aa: CAARTGVTEAFF

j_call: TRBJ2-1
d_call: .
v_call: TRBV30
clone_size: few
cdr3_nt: TGTGCCTGGAGGGGGCAAGGGAATGAGCAGTTCTTC
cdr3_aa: CAWRGQGNEQFF

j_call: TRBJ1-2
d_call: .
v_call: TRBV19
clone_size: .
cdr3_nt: TGTGCCAGTAGTCCCTCGACAGGAAACTATGGCTACACCTTC
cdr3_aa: CASSPSTGNYGYTF

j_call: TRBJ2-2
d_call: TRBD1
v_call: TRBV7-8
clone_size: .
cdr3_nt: TGTGCCAGCACCCCTTCAGGGGGACAGCAAACCGGGGAGCTGTTTTTT
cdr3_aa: CASTPSGGQQTGELFF

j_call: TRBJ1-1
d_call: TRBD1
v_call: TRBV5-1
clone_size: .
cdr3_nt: TGCGCCAGCAGCTTACCCCGGGACAGTCCTGAAGCTTTCTTT
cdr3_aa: CASSLPRDSPEAFF

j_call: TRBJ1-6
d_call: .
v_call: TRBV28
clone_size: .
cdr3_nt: TGTGCCAGCAGTTTAATGCAGGCTAATTCACCCCTCCACTTT
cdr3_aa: CASSLMQANSPLHF

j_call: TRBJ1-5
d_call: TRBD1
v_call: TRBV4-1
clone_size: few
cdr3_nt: TGCGCCAGCAGCCAAGAGGACAGGGTTGGCAATCAGCCCCAGCATTTT
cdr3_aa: CASSQEDRVGNQPQHF

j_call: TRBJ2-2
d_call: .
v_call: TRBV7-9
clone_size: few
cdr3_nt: TGTGCCAGCAGCTTACCCCAGGGGAGCACCGGGGAGCTGTTTTTT
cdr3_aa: CASSLPQGSTGELFF

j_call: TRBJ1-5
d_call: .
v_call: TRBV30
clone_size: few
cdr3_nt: TGTGCCTGGAGTGTACAAACAAGTGCGCCCCAGCATTTT
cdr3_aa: CAWSVQTSAPQHF

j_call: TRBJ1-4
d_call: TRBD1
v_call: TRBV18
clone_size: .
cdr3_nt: TGTGCCAGCTCACCGGACAGGGACGATGAAAAACTGTTTTTT
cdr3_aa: CASSPDRDDEKLFF

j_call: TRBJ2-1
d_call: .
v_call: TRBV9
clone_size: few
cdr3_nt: TGTGCCAGCAGCGTAGCAGGGTACAATGAGCAGTTCTTC
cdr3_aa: CASSVAGYNEQFF

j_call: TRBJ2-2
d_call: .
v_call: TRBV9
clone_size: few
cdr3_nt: TGTGCCAGCAGCGTTAGGCAGGACAATACCGGGGAGCTGTTTTTT
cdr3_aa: CASSVRQDNTGELFF

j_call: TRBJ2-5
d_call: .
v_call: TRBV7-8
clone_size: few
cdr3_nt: TGTGCCAGCAGCGTAGTGGCAGAGACCCAGTACTTC
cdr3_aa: CASSVVAETQYF

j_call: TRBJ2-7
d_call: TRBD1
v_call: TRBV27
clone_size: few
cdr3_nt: TGTGCCAGCAGTAGAGGGACAGGGGGCTACGAGCAGTACTTC
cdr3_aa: CASSRGTGGYEQYF

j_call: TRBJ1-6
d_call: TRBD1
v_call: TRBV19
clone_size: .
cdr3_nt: TGTGCCAGTACCCCGAGGGGGCAATCACCCCTCCACTTT
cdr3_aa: CASTPRGQSPLHF

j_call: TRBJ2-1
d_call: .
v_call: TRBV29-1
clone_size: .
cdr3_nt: TGCAGCGTAGCCCCGGGATCTTCCTACAATGAGCAGTTCTTC
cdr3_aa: CSVAPGSSYNEQFF

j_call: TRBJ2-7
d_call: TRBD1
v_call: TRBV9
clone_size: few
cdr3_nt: TGTGCCAGCAGCGTAGCGGGACAGGGAGCCTCCGAGCAGTACTTC
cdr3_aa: CASSVAGQGASEQYF

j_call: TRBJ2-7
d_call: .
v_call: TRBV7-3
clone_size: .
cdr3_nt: TGTGCCAGCAGCTTAAATGCAGGGGCCTACGAGCAGTACTTC
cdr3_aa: CASSLNAGAYEQYF

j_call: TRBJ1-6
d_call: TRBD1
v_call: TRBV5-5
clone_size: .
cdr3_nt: TGTGCCAGCAGCCTGTGGGACAGCCATTCACCCCTCCACTTT
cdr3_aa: CASSLWDSHSPLHF

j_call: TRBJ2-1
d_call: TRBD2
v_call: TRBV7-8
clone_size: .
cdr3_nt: TGTGCCAGCAGCCCACTCCGGGGGGGCTATTACAATGAGCAGTTCTTC
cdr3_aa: CASSPLRGGYYNEQFF

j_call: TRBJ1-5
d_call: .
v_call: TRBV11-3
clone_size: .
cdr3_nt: TGTGCCAGCAGCTTTAGGACAGCTAATCAGCCCCAGCATTTT
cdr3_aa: CASSFRTANQPQHF

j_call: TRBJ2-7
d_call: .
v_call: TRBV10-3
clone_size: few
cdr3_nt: TGTGCCATCAGTGAGTCACAAAGCTCCTACGAGCAGTACTTC
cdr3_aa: CAISESQSSYEQYF

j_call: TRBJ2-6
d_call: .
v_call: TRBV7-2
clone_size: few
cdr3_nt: TGTGCCAGCAGCTTAGCGGGGACACCCTCGGGGGCCAACGTCCTGACTTTC
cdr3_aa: CASSLAGTPSGANVLTF

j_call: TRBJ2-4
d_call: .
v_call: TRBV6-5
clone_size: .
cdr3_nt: TGTGCCAGCAGGTATCACGGGGAAGGCAAAAACATTCAGTACTTC
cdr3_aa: CASRYHGEGKNIQYF

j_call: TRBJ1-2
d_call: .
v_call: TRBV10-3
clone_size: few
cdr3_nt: TGTGCCATCAGTGAGCCGAGCCGTGTGGTTAACTATGGCTACACCTTC
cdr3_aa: CAISEPSRVVNYGYTF

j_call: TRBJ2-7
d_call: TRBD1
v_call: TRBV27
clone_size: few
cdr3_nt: TGTGCCAGCAGTTCGATCGGGACAGGGACCTACGAGCAGTACTTC
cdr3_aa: CASSSIGTGTYEQYF

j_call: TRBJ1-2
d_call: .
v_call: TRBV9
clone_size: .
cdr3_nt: TGTGCCAGCAGCGTCGACAGGACGGGTGGCTACACCTTC
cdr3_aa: CASSVDRTGGYTF

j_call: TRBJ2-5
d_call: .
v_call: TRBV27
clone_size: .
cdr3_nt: TGTGCCAGCAGTTCGACTTCACTCGGGGAGACCCAGTACTTC
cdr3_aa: CASSSTSLGETQYF

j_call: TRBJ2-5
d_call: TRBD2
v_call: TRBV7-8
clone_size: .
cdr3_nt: TGTGCCAGCAGCCCTACTGGCGGGGGGGTTCGTGAGACCCAGTACTTC
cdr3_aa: CASSPTGGGVRETQYF

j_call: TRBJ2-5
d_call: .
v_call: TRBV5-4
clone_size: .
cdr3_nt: TGTGCCAGCAGCTTGGGGATCAGCGTCGGGGAGACCCAGTACTTC
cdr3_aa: CASSLGISVGETQYF

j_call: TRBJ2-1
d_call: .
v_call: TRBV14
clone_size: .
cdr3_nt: TGTGCCAGCAGTCCTCTAGTATCCCTAAATGAGCAGTTCTTC
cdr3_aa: CASSPLVSLNEQFF

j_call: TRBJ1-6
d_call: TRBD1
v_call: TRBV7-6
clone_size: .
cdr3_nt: TGTGCCAGCAGCCTCCGACAGGGGGCGCTTTTTAATTCACCCCTCCACTTT
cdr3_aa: CASSLRQGALFNSPLHF

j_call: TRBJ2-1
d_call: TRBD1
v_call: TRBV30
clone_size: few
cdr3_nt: TGTGCCTGGAGTCGAGTTAGGGGACAGAGTAATGAGCAGTTCTTC
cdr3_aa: CAWSRVRGQSNEQFF

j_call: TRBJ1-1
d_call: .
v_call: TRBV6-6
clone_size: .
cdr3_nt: TGTGCCAGCAGTTACGGCAGTTTCAACACTGAAGCTTTCTTT
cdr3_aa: CASSYGSFNTEAFF

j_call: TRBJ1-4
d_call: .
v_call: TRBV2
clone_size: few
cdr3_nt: TGTGCCAGCATGAGAGGGCGGGCAGAAAAACTGTTTTTT
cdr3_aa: CASMRGRAEKLFF

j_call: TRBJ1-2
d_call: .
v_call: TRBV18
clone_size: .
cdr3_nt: TGTGCCAGCTCACCACCGTCCCGGGTCGGCTACACCTTC
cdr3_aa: CASSPPSRVGYTF

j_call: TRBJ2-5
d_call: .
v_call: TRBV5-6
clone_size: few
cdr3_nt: TGTGCCAGCAGCTTGGGTGGTAGCGGTACACTTGAAGAGACCCAGTACTTC
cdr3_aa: CASSLGGSGTLEETQYF

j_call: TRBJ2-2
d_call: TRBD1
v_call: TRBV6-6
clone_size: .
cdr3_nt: TGTGCCAGCAGTTCCCGGGACAGGGCTGGCGGGGAGCTGTTTTTT
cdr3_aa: CASSSRDRAGGELFF

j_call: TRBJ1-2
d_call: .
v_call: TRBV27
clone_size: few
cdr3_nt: TGTGCCAGCAGTTTGGGAGGCCATGGCTACACCTTC
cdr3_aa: CASSLGGHGYTF

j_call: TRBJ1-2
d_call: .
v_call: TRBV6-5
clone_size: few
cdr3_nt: TGTGCCAGCAGTTATCGCTTAAGGTCAGGGGACGGCTACACCTTC
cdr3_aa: CASSYRLRSGDGYTF

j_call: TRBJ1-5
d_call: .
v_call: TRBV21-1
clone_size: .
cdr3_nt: TGTGCCAGCAGGAAACAGGGTCCCAGGGAGCCCCAGCATTTT
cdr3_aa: CASRKQGPREPQHF

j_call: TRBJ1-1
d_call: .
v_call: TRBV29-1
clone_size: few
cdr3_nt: TGCAGCGTTTGGAGGGGCTCGGGTGAAGCTTTCTTT
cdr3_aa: CSVWRGSGEAFF

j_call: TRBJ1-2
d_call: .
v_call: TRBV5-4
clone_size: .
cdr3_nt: TGTGCCAGCAGCTTCCTAGGATCAACTTACTACAACTATGGCTACACCTTC
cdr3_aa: CASSFLGSTYYNYGYTF

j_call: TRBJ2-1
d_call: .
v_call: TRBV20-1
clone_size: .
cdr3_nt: TGCAGTGCTCCCTACTACAATGAGCAGTTCTTC
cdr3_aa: CSAPYYNEQFF

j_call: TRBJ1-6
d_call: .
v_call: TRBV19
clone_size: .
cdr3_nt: TGTGCCAGTAGTGGCCTTGGGAGGACGGATTCACCCCTCCACTTT
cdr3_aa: CASSGLGRTDSPLHF

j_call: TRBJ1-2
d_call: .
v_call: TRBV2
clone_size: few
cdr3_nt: TGTGCCAGCAGTGCAGTAGGGGGCTATGGCTACACCTTC
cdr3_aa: CASSAVGGYGYTF

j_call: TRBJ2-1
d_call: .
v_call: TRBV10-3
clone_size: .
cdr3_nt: TGTGCCATCAGTGAGTATTCGGGGTGGCACTACAATGAGCAGTTCTTC
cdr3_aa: CAISEYSGWHYNEQFF